Shown below are 23 T cell receptor beta chains from a single sample sequenced in a study of blood T cells in healthy people across ages. With a J-beta primer mix and a sample-barcoded 5' primer, a second PCR ran roughly 7 to 11 cycles. TCRdb re-analysed the 5' RACE reads in MiXCR, keeping a single row per CDR3 protein. The table has roughly 1.6 million distinct CDR3 sequences, 34% seen once. Input material: blood. These receptors came from a woman aged 30 to 39 in good health.

This clonotype was recorded a few times. The rearrangement links TRBV7-9 to TRBJ1-2; D gene ambiguous. This CDR3 spans 13 amino acids. CDR1 is SEHNR and CDR2 is FQNEAQ in the germline V gene (reference sequence). Trimming left V 4 bases short and J 6 bases short, with 12 bases between. In nucleotides, the CDR3 is TGTGCCAGCAGCTGGACCCAGGTTGATGGCTACACCTTC. It encodes CASSWTQVDGYTF.

This clonotype has only a few counts. The chain uses TRBV7-8 and TRBJ2-3, with D possibly called TRBD1 or TRBD2 (5 bases each). Germline V gives CDR1 SGHVS, CDR2 FQNEAQ. Trimming stripped 5 bases from V and 1 base from J, with 16 bases between. This CDR3 has 16 amino acids. This CDR3 reads CASSRTWGFGTDTQYF. DNA of the CDR3: TGTGCCAGCAGCCGCACCTGGGGGTTTGGCACAGATACGCAGTATTTT.

The chain combines TRBV6-4 with TRBJ2-3, with 7 bases aligning to TRBD1. CDR1 is MRHNA and CDR2 is SNTAGT in the germline V gene. V dropped 0 bases and J dropped 1; count of bases not matched to a gene: 1. The CDR3 spans 15 residues. CDR3 nucleotides: TGTGCCAGCAGTGACTCCGGACAGGGCACAGATACGCAGTATTTT. Protein sequence: CASSDSGQGTDTQYF.

This clonotype turned up a few times. The chain carries TRBV28 and TRBJ2-5, with 10 bases fitting TRBD1. From germline, CDR1 is MDHEN and CDR2 SYDVKM. The CDR3 is made up of 17 amino acids. Losses at the gene ends were 6 bases for V and 6 bases for J; bases not matched to a gene: 16. CDR3 sequence (DNA): TGTGCCAGCAGCCCCACCCTGACAGGGGGCGACCGCCAGACCCAGTACTTC. Encoded protein: CASSPTLTGGDRQTQYF.

Concerning this clonotype: Mismatch with germline at one junction end may stem from a read error. The V and J genes are TRBV12-3 or TRBV12-4 and TRBJ2-3; D is uncertain. CDR3 length: 13 amino acids. The CDR3 sequence is CASTPALSDTRYF. CDR3 bases: TGTGCCAGCACCCCGGCATTATCAGATACGCGGTATTTT.

The chain recombines TRBV4-1 with TRBJ1-2; no clear D. This CDR3 contains 22 residues. Between the trimmed V and J ends, which lost 0 bases and 0 bases, there was a span of 29 bases. Germline V gives CDR1 MGHRA, CDR2 YSYEKL. The CDR3 spells CASSQEPPSFLRGTLANYGYTF. DNA for the CDR3: TGCGCCAGCAGCCAAGAACCGCCCTCCTTTTTGAGAGGAACCCTAGCTAACTATGGCTACACCTTC.

CDR3 amino acids: CSASGQGAQPQHF. The CDR3 bases are TGCAGTGCTAGCGGACAGGGGGCTCAGCCCCAGCATTTT. V and J are TRBV20-1 and TRBJ1-5, with TRBD1 matching over 11 bases. The CDR3 covers 13 residues. The V and J ends lost 3 bases and 6 bases, in that order; junction bases with no gene match: 1. Per germline, CDR1 DFQATT and CDR2 SNEGSKA (reference sequence).

The chain uses TRBV3-1 and TRBJ2-2, with 16 bases fitting TRBD2. Germline CDR1 reads LGHDT; CDR2 reads YNNKEL (reference sequence). There are 15 residues in the CDR3. Trimming removed 8 bases from V and 5 bases from J; junction bases left unmatched: 2. The CDR3 spells CASGTSGRATGELFF. CDR3 coding DNA: TGTGCCAGCGGGACTAGCGGGAGGGCGACCGGGGAGCTGTTTTTT.

V and J are TRBV13 and TRBJ2-4; D uncertain. The J call may be wrong; the DNA end is better matched by TRBJ2-7. The V gene's germline CDR1 is PRHDT and CDR2 FYEKMQ (reference sequence). The CDR3 length is 14 residues. CDR3 protein: CASSLQRPMYEQYF. CDR3 nucleotides: TGTGCCAGCAGCTTACAGAGGCCTATGTACGAGCAGTACTTC.

This clonotype turned up a few times. The CDR3 is CASSLGRLAGEQFF. The CDR3 nucleotides are TGTGCCAGCAGCTTAGGCCGGCTAGCGGGAGAGCAGTTCTTC. The chain employs TRBV11-2 and TRBJ2-1, with 9 positions matching TRBD2. The CDR3 runs to 14 residues. Germline loops: CDR1 SGHAT, CDR2 FQNNGV. Trimming cost V 1 base and J 10 bases; bases outside gene matches: 5.

Only a few counts were recorded for this clonotype. The V call is TRBV29-1, the J call TRBJ2-3, with D maybe TRBD1 (5 bases). This CDR3 spans 16 amino acids. Germline lookup yields CDR1 SQVTM and CDR2 ANQGSEA. Trimming stripped 4 bases from V and 0 bases from J, with 17 bases between. CDR3: CSVGKGSSPSTDTQYF. The CDR3 nucleotides read TGCAGCGTTGGGAAGGGGTCCTCTCCTAGCACAGATACGCAGTATTTT.

As to this clonotype: This could be a read error, since a much larger clone is one nucleotide away. CDR3 amino acids: CSSSLGKYDEQFF. For the CDR3, the DNA is TGCAGCTCCTCCCTAGGGAAGTACGATGAGCAGTTCTTC. V is TRBV29-1 and J is TRBJ2-1; D is uncertain. The CDR3 extends over 13 amino acids. Trimming took 8 bases from V and 8 from J, leaving 19 bases between them. The V gene's germline CDR1 is SQVTM and CDR2 ANQGSEA.

This clonotype was counted only a few times. V and J are TRBV20-1 and TRBJ2-1; 8 positions match TRBD2. The length of the CDR3 is 13 residues. Unmatched junction bases numbered 4, after V lost 5 bases and J lost 4 bases. Looked up from germline, CDR1 is DFQATT and CDR2 is SNEGSKA (reference sequence). The CDR3 loop reads CSAERGPYNEQFF. The CDR3 coding sequence is TGCAGTGCTGAGCGGGGGCCTTACAATGAGCAGTTCTTC.

Ten or more counts support this clonotype. The chain joins TRBV3-1 to TRBJ2-5; D is unresolved. CDR3 length: 14 residues. CDR1 and CDR2 (germline): LGHDT, YNNKEL (reference sequence). V lost 4 bases, J lost 0 bases, and 9 bases lay in between. CDR3 loop: CASSLRGDQETQYF. The CDR3, as DNA: TGTGCCAGCAGCCTTAGAGGAGACCAAGAGACCCAGTACTTC.

V is TRBV6-2 or TRBV6-3 and J is TRBJ2-1, with TRBD2 matching over 8 bases. This CDR3 is 14 amino acids long. Germline V gene data show CDR1 as MNHEY and CDR2 as SVGEGT. Unmatched junction bases numbered 6, after V lost 7 bases and J lost 4 bases. This chain's CDR3 is CASTGGGTYNEQFF. The CDR3 DNA follows: TGTGCCAGCACCGGGGGGGGAACATACAATGAGCAGTTCTTC.

This clonotype was seen at least ten times. The V and J genes are TRBV29-1 and TRBJ2-1, with D unresolved. CDR1 SQVTM and CDR2 ANQGSEA come from the germline V gene. Trimming stripped 0 bases from V and 2 bases from J, with 8 bases between. This CDR3 comprises 14 residues. The CDR3 DNA follows: TGCAGCGTTGAAGACCCAGACGCCTACAATGAGCAGTTCTTC. Amino acid sequence: CSVEDPDAYNEQFF.

This clonotype has more than one count but fewer than ten. The chain is built from TRBV20-1 and TRBJ2-1; D not resolved. Looked up from germline, CDR1 is DFQATT and CDR2 is SNEGSKA (reference sequence). Trimming stripped 6 bases from V and 2 bases from J, with 11 bases between. This CDR3 comprises 13 residues. The CDR3: CSASLGAYNEQFF. CDR3 nucleotide sequence: TGCAGTGCCTCCCTAGGTGCCTACAATGAGCAGTTCTTC.

The CDR3 DNA reads as TGTGCCAGCAGCCAAGCAGTCTTGGGTGCATACGAGCAGTACTTC. Amino acids: CASSQAVLGAYEQYF. The chain has TRBV14 and TRBJ2-5; D is undetermined. TRBJ2-7 explains the end of the DNA better; the J call may be wrong. Germline V CDR1 and CDR2: SGHDN, FVKESK. This CDR3 comprises 15 residues.

The rearrangement uses TRBV2 and TRBJ2-7; perhaps TRBD2 as D (6 bases). This CDR3 is built from 14 residues. Germline loops: CDR1 SNHLY, CDR2 FYNNEI. V gave up 3 bases and J gave up 3 bases, with 12 bases separating them. The CDR3: CASSDEGGLYEQYF. As DNA, the CDR3 is TGTGCCAGCAGTGACGAGGGAGGACTCTACGAGCAGTACTTC.

This clonotype showed up just a few times. This sequence joins TRBV11-2 and TRBJ2-1; 13 bases are shared with TRBD2. V was pared by 4 bases and J by 2 bases, with 14 bases of the junction left unmatched. The CDR3 has 20 amino acids. The germline CDR1 and CDR2 sequences are SGHAT and FQNNGV. The CDR3 sequence: CASSSPGTSGISGTYNEQFF. In DNA form, the CDR3 reads TGTGCCAGCAGCTCGCCAGGGACTAGCGGGATCTCGGGGACCTACAATGAGCAGTTCTTC. Using reference TRBV11-2 and TRBJ2-1 for the parts outside the CDR3, the full variable domain is EAGVAQSPRYKIIEKRQSVAFWCNPISGHATLYWYQQILGQGPKLLIQFQNNGVVDDSQLPKDRFSAERLKGVDSTLKIQPAKLEDSAVYLCASSSPGTSGISGTYNEQFFGPGTRLTVL.

The table lists this clonotype with a few counts. This chain joins TRBV7-8 and TRBJ2-7; TRBD1 is a possible D gene (5 bases). The CDR3 loop spans 13 amino acids. V gave up 1 base and J gave up 10 bases, with 14 bases separating them. Germline CDR1 and CDR2: SGHVS and FQNEAQ. The DNA for the CDR3 is TGTGCCAGCAGCTTAGACCAGCCCAGGGCCCAGTACTTC. Translated: CASSLDQPRAQYF. The full variable domain, rest sourced from reference TRBV7-8 and TRBJ2-7, is GAGVSQSPRYKVAKRGQDVALRCDPISGHVSLFWYQQALGQGPEFLTYFQNEAQLDKSGLPSDRFFAERPEGSVSTLKIQRTQQEDSAVYLCASSLDQPRAQYFGPGTRLTVT.

This sequence joins TRBV12-3 or TRBV12-4 and TRBJ2-7; TRBD2 aligns across 14 bases. J lost 2 bases, V lost 6 bases, and 3 bases had no gene match. The CDR3 contains 15 residues. In nucleotides, the CDR3 is TGTGCCAGCAGGTCGACTAGCGGGGGGGCCTACGAGCAGTACTTC. It is translated as CASRSTSGGAYEQYF.

This chain uses TRBV6-1 with TRBJ2-3; D possibly corresponds to TRBD2 (5 bases). The V end was cut by 2 bases, the J end by 2 bases, with 11 bases between. Germline CDR1 and CDR2: MNHNS and SASEGT. The CDR3 runs 15 residues. For the CDR3, the DNA is TGTGCCAGCAGTGAACCGGGATCGGACACAGATACGCAGTATTTT. This sequence encodes CASSEPGSDTDTQYF.